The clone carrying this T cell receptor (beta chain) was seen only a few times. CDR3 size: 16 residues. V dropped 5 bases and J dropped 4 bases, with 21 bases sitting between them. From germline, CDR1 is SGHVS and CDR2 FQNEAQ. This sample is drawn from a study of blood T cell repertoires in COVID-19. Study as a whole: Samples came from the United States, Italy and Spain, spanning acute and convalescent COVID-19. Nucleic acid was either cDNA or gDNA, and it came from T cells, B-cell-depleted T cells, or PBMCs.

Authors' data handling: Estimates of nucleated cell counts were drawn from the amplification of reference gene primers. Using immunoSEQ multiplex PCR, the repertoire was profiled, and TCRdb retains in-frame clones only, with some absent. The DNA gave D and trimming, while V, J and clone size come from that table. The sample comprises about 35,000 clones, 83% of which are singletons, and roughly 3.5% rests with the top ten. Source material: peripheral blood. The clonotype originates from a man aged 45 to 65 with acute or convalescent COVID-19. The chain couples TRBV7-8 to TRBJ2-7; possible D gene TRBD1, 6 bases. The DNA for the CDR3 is TGTGCCAGCAGCCCAGAGCTGACAGGCGATTTTTACGAGCAGTACTTC. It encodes CASSPELTGDFYEQYF. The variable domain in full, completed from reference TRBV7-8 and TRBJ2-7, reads GAGVSQSPRYKVAKRGQDVALRCDPISGHVSLFWYQQALGQGPEFLTYFQNEAQLDKSGLPSDRFFAERPEGSVSTLKIQRTQQEDSAVYLCASSPELTGDFYEQYFGPGTRLTVT.